A single sample is the source of the 20 T cell receptor beta chains below, sequenced in a study of regulatory T cells in long-lasting Graves disease. Construction of TCR beta libraries relied on iRepertoire HTBI primers and on Arm-PCR targeting CDR3 regions. TCRdb reprocessed the multiplex PCR reads via MiXCR and lists one record per CDR3 protein. Of roughly 510,000 distinct CDR3 sequences listed, about 16% are singletons. The time point: newly diagnosed GD, antithyroid drugs for less than 3 months. The TCR library was made from RNA extracted from PBMCs. These data are also associated with another study on T cells in Graves' hyperthyroidism and ophthalmopathy.

Specimen: peripheral blood mononuclear cells (PBMCs), collected at new diagnosis, from a patient treated with antithyroid drugs. The receptors here all came from a man between 18 and 35 years old with Graves disease.

This clonotype has only a few counts. This sequence joins TRBV5-1 and TRBJ2-7, with TRBD2 identical over 8 bases. The CDR3 totals 14 residues. Germline CDR1 reads SGHRS; CDR2 reads YFSETQ. V shed 6 bases, J shed 4 bases, and the junction held 9 bases outside the gene matches. CDR3 nucleotide sequence: TGCGCCAGCACCTCCGGGACTAGGATGTACGAGCAGTACTTC. Translated: CASTSGTRMYEQYF.

This clonotype was recorded at least ten times. The chain uses TRBV28 and TRBJ2-1; D not resolved. Trimming stripped 2 bases from V and 5 bases from J, with 16 bases between. The CDR3 is 16 amino acids. The germline V gene encodes CDR1 MDHEN and CDR2 SYDVKM. CDR3 sequence: CASSLGRAISDNEQFF. The CDR3 DNA reads TGTGCCAGCAGTTTAGGTAGGGCAATATCAGACAATGAGCAGTTCTTC.

There are a few counts of this clonotype. V is TRBV12-3 or TRBV12-4 and J is TRBJ2-5; 7 nucleotides agree with TRBD1. V was pared by 7 bases and J by 4 bases, with 9 bases of the junction left unmatched. The CDR3 consists of 14 residues. The CDR3 nucleotides read TGTGCCAGCACCGATCTGACAGGGCGAGAGACCCAGTACTTC. Translated, it gives CASTDLTGRETQYF.

This clonotype was counted between two and nine times. This may stem from a read error, because a much larger clone lies one nucleotide away. The J gene is TRBJ2-3, the V gene TRBV11-1, with 9 bases identical to TRBD2. The ends lost 5 bases at V and 6 bases at J; junction bases unmatched: 9. CDR1 is SGHAT, CDR2 FQDESV, per germline (reference sequence). This CDR3 has 15 amino acids. The CDR3 spells CASSGDGGRVDTQYF. CDR3 DNA: TGTGCCAGCAGCGGGGACGGCGGGAGGGTCGATACGCAGTATTTT.

The chain links TRBV5-1 to TRBJ2-2; possibly TRBD2 for D (6 bases). The V gene's germline CDR1 is SGHRS and CDR2 YFSETQ. V was clipped by 2 bases and J by 6 bases, with 11 bases between them. The CDR3 runs 14 residues. The CDR3 sequence is CASSFFREAGELFF. CDR3 bases: TGCGCCAGCAGCTTCTTCAGGGAGGCCGGGGAGCTGTTTTTT.

This clonotype was detected a few times. The rearrangement joins TRBV7-2 to TRBJ2-7; 16 bases match TRBD2. This CDR3 has 17 residues. The trim removed 5 bases at V and 7 bases at J, leaving 11 bases unmatched. Germline V lookup: CDR1 SGHTA, CDR2 FQGNSA. The CDR3 DNA is TGTGCCAGCAGCCCCAGGGGACTAGCGGGAGGGGCGCGAGAGCAGTACTTC. It translates to CASSPRGLAGGAREQYF.

The CDR3 loop is CASRGLAAEETQYF. The CDR3 bases are TGCGCCAGCAGAGGACTGGCCGCGGAAGAGACCCAGTACTTC. This rearrangement joins TRBV10-2 to TRBJ2-5, with D maybe TRBD2 (5 bases). Between the trimmed V and J ends, which lost 6 bases and 3 bases, there was a span of 14 bases. This CDR3 is 14 amino acids long. Germline CDR1 reads WSHSY; CDR2 reads SAAADI.

This clonotype was counted at least ten times. CDR3: CASSPMDREIEQYF. CDR3 nucleotide sequence: TGTGCCAGCTCACCCATGGACAGGGAGATCGAGCAGTACTTC. The chain has TRBV18 and TRBJ2-7; 8 nucleotides agree with TRBD1. The CDR3 extends over 14 amino acids. CDR1 KGHSH and CDR2 LQKENI come from the germline V gene. The junction had 7 bases not matched to a gene; V was cut back by 3 bases and J by 6 bases.

The rearrangement joins TRBV5-4 to TRBJ2-3; D is uncertain. Germline values: CDR1 SGHNT, CDR2 YYREEE (reference sequence). This CDR3 region has 16 residues. Trimming removed 4 bases at V and 0 bases at J, with 15 bases between. CDR3 sequence reads: CASSPENSLSTDTQYF. CDR3 DNA sequence: TGTGCCAGCAGCCCCGAGAACTCCTTAAGCACAGATACGCAGTATTTT.

The rearrangement joins TRBV30 to TRBJ2-2; D might be TRBD1 or TRBD2, each matching 5 bases. V lost 3 bases to trimming and J lost 6 bases, with 11 bases between them. Germline V gene lookup returns CDR1 GTSNPN and CDR2 SVGIG (reference sequence). CDR3 length equals 13 residues. CDR3 loop: CAWSFLGAGELFF. For the CDR3, the DNA is TGTGCCTGGAGCTTCCTGGGGGCCGGGGAGCTGTTTTTT.

This clonotype appeared many times. The V and J genes are TRBV28 and TRBJ2-7; the match to TRBD1 covers 8 bases. The germline gives CDR1 MDHEN, CDR2 SYDVKM. The CDR3 loop spans 14 amino acids. Unmatched junction bases numbered 7, after V lost 6 bases and J lost 3 bases. The CDR3 protein is CASSGQGYHYEQYF. CDR3 in DNA: TGTGCCAGCAGCGGACAGGGATACCACTACGAGCAGTACTTC.

This clonotype was found many times. The rearrangement joins TRBV6-1 to TRBJ1-2, with D perhaps TRBD1 (5 bases). V lost 6 bases, J lost 4 bases, and 30 bases lay in between. There are 19 residues in the CDR3. Germline V gene lookup returns CDR1 MNHNS and CDR2 SASEGT. CDR3 residues: CASSLKPYRVPGLGYGYTF. CDR3 DNA: TGTGCCAGCAGCCTCAAACCCTACCGGGTCCCAGGGTTGGGCTATGGCTACACCTTC.

V is TRBV19 and J is TRBJ1-5, with TRBD1 as a possible D gene (5 bases). The CDR3 sequence is 15 residues long. Germline lookup yields CDR1 LNHDA and CDR2 SQIVND (reference sequence). V was shortened by 5 bases and J by 8 bases, with 19 bases between the two germline ends. CDR3 residues: CASSRRDGPIEPQHF. DNA of the CDR3: TGTGCCAGTAGTCGCCGGGACGGACCTATTGAGCCCCAGCATTTT.

The sample holds many counts of this clonotype. The rearrangement joins TRBV12-3 or TRBV12-4 to TRBJ1-5; D is unclear. This CDR3 is 11 amino acids long. Deletions cut 5 bases from V and 6 bases from J, with 5 bases between. The CDR3 loop is CASSSSQPQHF. The CDR3 bases are TGTGCCAGCAGTAGTTCTCAGCCCCAGCATTTT.

This clonotype was seen a few times. This chain uses TRBV19 with TRBJ2-2; D is undetermined. Trimming cost V 5 bases and J 0 bases, with 10 bases left between them. Germline CDR1 and CDR2: LNHDA and SQIVND (reference sequence). CDR3 length: 15 amino acids. The CDR3 region has the DNA TGTGCCAGTAGTCGGCAAACAGCGAACACCGGGGAGCTGTTTTTT. Translation gives CASSRQTANTGELFF.

This clonotype was detected ten times or more. This rearrangement joins TRBV27 to TRBJ2-1; the D is unclear. Germline V lookup: CDR1 MNHEY, CDR2 SMNVEV (reference sequence). V was clipped by 0 bases and J by 3 bases, with 12 bases between them. The CDR3 has 16 residues. The CDR3, as DNA: TGTGCCAGCAGTTTATCGGGCGGCGAGTACTACAATGAGCAGTTCTTC. Its protein product is CASSLSGGEYYNEQFF.

A few counts support this clonotype. The rearrangement links TRBV9 to TRBJ2-2; possible D gene TRBD2, 6 bases. Per the germline V gene, CDR1 is SGDLS and CDR2 is YYNGEE. V gave up 3 bases and J gave up 9 bases, with 9 bases separating them. The CDR3 sequence is 12 residues long. CDR3 in DNA: TGTGCCAGCAGCGGTAGCGGCAGGGAGCTGTTTTTT. Translation gives CASSGSGRELFF.

This clonotype has more than one count but fewer than ten. At one end, the junction sequence differs from germline, possibly due to a read error. The chain combines TRBV7-7 with TRBJ2-1, with D hard to call. The CDR3 has 13 residues. Germline CDR1 and CDR2: SSHAT and FNYEAQ (reference sequence). As DNA, the CDR3 is TGTGCTAGCAGCAAGAGTCGATCCAATGAGCAGTTCTTC. This gives the protein CASSKSRSNEQFF.

This clonotype was seen more than once but under ten times. This chain joins TRBV29-1 and TRBJ1-1; D unclear. Trimming removed 7 bases at V and 7 bases at J, with 13 bases between. This CDR3 is 11 amino acids long. Germline V gives CDR1 SQVTM, CDR2 ANQGSEA. CDR3 in amino acids: CSAALSGEAFF. In DNA form, the CDR3 reads TGCAGCGCCGCACTGTCAGGTGAAGCTTTCTTT.

This rearrangement joins TRBV19 to TRBJ1-2, with D uncertain. CDR3 length: 14 residues. Germline CDR1 is LNHDA and CDR2 is SQIVND (reference sequence). Deletions cut 1 base from V and 3 bases from J, with 9 bases between. Written as DNA, the CDR3 is TGTGCCAGTAGTATAGCCCGGACGGACTATGGCTACACCTTC. Translating gives CASSIARTDYGYTF.